Following are 21 T cell receptor beta chains from one sample sequenced in a study of T-cell reconstitution after alpha-beta-depleted transplantation in children. It was with unique molecular identifiers that the TCRbeta library was prepared. In TCRdb, the PCR reads were re-called with MiXCR into one record per CDR3 protein. The sample holds more than 200,000 distinct CDR3 sequences, about a sixth seen once. The sample consisted of PBMCs, mostly from graft donor cells, taken 360 days after TCRalphabeta/CD19-depleted stem cell transplant. The receptors stem from a male patient between 2 and 10 years old who had a stem cell transplant for acute lymphoblastic leukemia, so the T cells may come from the graft donor.

The chain carries TRBV2 and TRBJ2-2; no clear D gene. Germline V gene sequence: CDR1 SNHLY, CDR2 FYNNEI. V gave up 1 base and J gave up 0 bases, with 9 bases separating them. CDR3 length: 16 residues. The CDR3 protein is CASSEERPANTGELFF. The CDR3 region has the DNA TGTGCCAGCAGTGAAGAGCGCCCCGCGAACACCGGGGAGCTGTTTTTT.

V and J are TRBV7-3 and TRBJ2-3, with 8 bases lining up with TRBD1. Germline V gene sequence: CDR1 SGHTA, CDR2 FQGTGA. The V gene end was trimmed by 5 bases and the J gene end by 2 bases; junction bases not matched to a gene: 6. The CDR3 covers 15 residues. The CDR3: CASSPGQGNTDTQYF. CDR3 DNA sequence: TGTGCCAGCAGCCCTGGACAGGGCAACACAGATACGCAGTATTTT.

This clonotype was seen many times. The V call is TRBV29-1, the J call TRBJ2-1; D not resolved. The CDR3 is made up of 12 amino acids. Germline V gene lookup returns CDR1 SQVTM and CDR2 ANQGSEA. V lost 4 bases and J 6 bases, leaving 10 bases between the germline ends. The CDR3 sequence: CSVVVGLNEQFF. In nucleotides, the CDR3 is TGCAGCGTTGTAGTAGGGCTCAATGAGCAGTTCTTC.

The CDR3 spells CASSRRAERREELFF. The DNA for the CDR3 is TGTGCCAGCAGCCGCCGGGCTGAGAGGAGGGAGGAGCTGTTTTTT. J is TRBJ2-2 and V is TRBV12-3 or TRBV12-4; possibly TRBD2 for D (6 bases). Trimming left V 6 bases short and J 10 bases short, with 21 bases between. This CDR3 has 15 residues.

The rearrangement uses TRBV5-1 and TRBJ2-1; the match to TRBD1 covers 8 bases. The germline gives CDR1 SGHRS, CDR2 YFSETQ. This CDR3 contains 15 residues. Trimming removed 0 bases from V and 6 bases from J; junction bases left unmatched: 5. CDR3 nucleotides: TGCGCCAGCAGCTTGGCCGTAACAGGGGGCAATGAGCAGTTCTTC. As protein: CASSLAVTGGNEQFF.

The chain recombines TRBV14 with TRBJ2-5; TRBD1 might be the D (5 bases). The germline V gene has CDR1 SGHDN and CDR2 FVKESK. The CDR3 totals 14 residues. V shed 7 bases and J shed 2 bases, with 14 bases lying between them. The CDR3 here is CASIQGRNQETQYF. In DNA, the CDR3 is TGTGCCAGCATCCAGGGCAGAAATCAAGAGACCCAGTACTTC.

This clonotype was counted only a few times. At one end the junction does not follow the germline gene, possibly because of a read error. V usage is TRBV20-1 and J usage is TRBJ1-2; tentative D call: TRBD1 (5 bases). CDR3 length equals 16 residues. The germline V gene encodes CDR1 DFQATT and CDR2 SNEGSKA (reference sequence). The CDR3 DNA follows: TGCTGTGCTAGGGACCGGGACGGTCGAGAAGGTTGGGGCTACACCTTC. This encodes CCARDRDGREGWGYTF.

This clonotype was detected a few times. The rearrangement links TRBV12-3 or TRBV12-4 to TRBJ1-1, with D unclear. V gave up 2 bases and J gave up 9 bases, with 10 bases separating them. The CDR3 is made up of 12 amino acids. The CDR3 loop reads CASSLSAFKAFF. CDR3 DNA sequence: TGTGCCAGCAGTTTAAGTGCCTTTAAAGCTTTCTTT.

The V call is TRBV12-3 or TRBV12-4, the J call TRBJ1-3; D is undetermined. V lost 6 bases and J lost 0, with 9 bases in between. This CDR3 is 14 amino acids long. The CDR3 bases are TGTGCCAGCAGCCAAGCCCTCTCTGGAAACACCATATATTTT. Translating it yields CASSQALSGNTIYF.

The chain recombines TRBV20-1 with TRBJ2-7; 9 bases align to TRBD2. The germline V gene has CDR1 DFQATT and CDR2 SNEGSKA (reference sequence). CDR3 length equals 14 residues. The DNA of the CDR3 is TGCAGCGGATTGGGAGCGGGGGGTACTAGCGAGCAGTACTTC. Amino acids: CSGLGAGGTSEQYF.

This clonotype appeared a single time. The rearrangement links TRBV5-1 to TRBJ2-5; D assignment may be TRBD1 or TRBD2 (6 bases each). Per germline, CDR1 SGHRS and CDR2 YFSETQ. The CDR3 consists of 16 residues. Trimming took off 2 bases at V and 4 bases at J, with 18 bases between the two ends. CDR3 bases: TGCGCCAGCAGCTTAAGGAGCACAGGGAGGACAGAGACCCAGTACTTC. This sequence encodes CASSLRSTGRTETQYF.

The V and J genes are TRBV14 and TRBJ2-3, with a tentative D call TRBD1 (6 bases). The V end lost 3 bases, the J end lost 11 bases, and 15 bases lay between the germline ends. The CDR3 sequence is 13 residues long. Germline V gene data show CDR1 as SGHDN and CDR2 as FVKESK. This chain's CDR3 is CASSHRHRERQYF. CDR3 DNA: TGTGCCAGCAGCCACCGTCACAGGGAGAGGCAGTATTTT.

The V gene is TRBV29-1, the J gene TRBJ2-7, with 7 positions matching TRBD1. The germline V gene has CDR1 SQVTM and CDR2 ANQGSEA. The V gene end was trimmed by 4 bases and the J gene end by 0 bases; junction bases not matched to a gene: 6. The CDR3 sequence is 14 residues long. This chain's CDR3 is CSVGPRQGSYEQYF. As DNA, the CDR3 is TGCAGCGTTGGACCCCGACAGGGCTCCTACGAGCAGTACTTC.

The CDR3 here is CASSPQWGESGANVLTF. CDR3 in DNA: TGTGCCAGCAGCCCTCAATGGGGGGAGTCCGGGGCCAACGTCCTGACTTTC. This chain uses TRBV7-9 with TRBJ2-6, with a possible D match to TRBD2 (6 bases). Germline V gene data show CDR1 as SEHNR and CDR2 as FQNEAQ (reference sequence). The CDR3 sequence is 17 residues long. The V gene lost 5 bases and the J gene lost 4 bases, with 18 bases spanning the gap.

The chain couples TRBV7-2 to TRBJ2-7; 10 bases map to TRBD1. Germline V gene sequence: CDR1 SGHTA, CDR2 FQGNSA. This CDR3 comprises 16 residues. V lost 1 base to trimming and J lost 5 bases; unmatched junction nucleotides: 8. For the CDR3, the DNA is TGTGCCAGCAGCTTAGTGGTCTGGACAGGGGGAAACGAGCAGTACTTC. Protein product: CASSLVVWTGGNEQYF.

This clonotype was counted only a few times. This chain connects TRBV7-9 to TRBJ2-7; weak D call: TRBD2 (5 bases). V lost 5 bases, J lost 2 bases, and 13 bases lay in between. The CDR3 has 14 residues. The germline V gene encodes CDR1 SEHNR and CDR2 FQNEAQ (reference sequence). DNA for the CDR3: TGTGCCAGCAGCGCCCGGACTGAGCCCTACGAGCAGTACTTC. It yields the protein CASSARTEPYEQYF.

The gene calls are TRBV7-8 and TRBJ1-4; D gene ambiguous. Between the trimmed V and J ends, which lost 5 bases and 8 bases, there was a span of 18 bases. CDR1 is SGHVS and CDR2 is FQNEAQ in the germline V gene. The CDR3 is 15 amino acids. CDR3 loop: CASSHRSGVSEKLFF. The CDR3 DNA is TGTGCCAGCAGCCACCGATCGGGAGTAAGCGAAAAACTGTTTTTT. Supplemented by reference TRBV7-8 and TRBJ1-4, the full variable domain reads GAGVSQSPRYKVAKRGQDVALRCDPISGHVSLFWYQQALGQGPEFLTYFQNEAQLDKSGLPSDRFFAERPEGSVSTLKIQRTQQEDSAVYLCASSHRSGVSEKLFFGSGTQLSVL.

The sample holds many counts of this clonotype. This chain links TRBV29-1 with TRBJ2-2; D is unclear. Germline V gene data show CDR1 as SQVTM and CDR2 as ANQGSEA. V shed 2 bases and J shed 6 bases, with 13 bases lying between them. There are 14 residues in the CDR3. CDR3 bases: TGCAGCGTTGAAAGGATAGGTCGGGCCGGGGAGCTGTTTTTT. Its protein is CSVERIGRAGELFF.

This chain uses TRBV12-3 or TRBV12-4 with TRBJ1-1, with D perhaps matching TRBD1 (6 bases). The CDR3 has 13 residues. V lost 6 bases to trimming and J lost 6 bases, with 14 bases between them. The CDR3 coding sequence is TGTGCCAGCAGAACACAGGGTTCCCCTGAAGCTTTCTTT. Its protein is CASRTQGSPEAFF.

This clonotype was seen more than once but under ten times. The rearrangement uses TRBV4-3 and TRBJ1-1; D is ambiguous. This CDR3 has 17 amino acids. V lost 3 bases to trimming and J lost 0 bases, with 17 bases between them. CDR1 and CDR2 (germline): LGHNA, YSLEER. DNA of the CDR3: TGCGCCAGCAGCCATCATTTTCCCACACCAATGAACACTGAAGCTTTCTTT. Translating it yields CASSHHFPTPMNTEAFF.

The genes are TRBV18 and TRBJ2-7; 8 bases fit TRBD1. The CDR3 totals 16 residues. Unmatched junction bases numbered 12, after V lost 3 bases and J lost 5 bases. In germline, CDR1 is KGHSH, CDR2 LQKENI. CDR3: CASSPTTYRGVHEQYF. The CDR3 DNA is TGTGCCAGCTCACCTACTACATACAGGGGGGTCCACGAGCAGTACTTC.